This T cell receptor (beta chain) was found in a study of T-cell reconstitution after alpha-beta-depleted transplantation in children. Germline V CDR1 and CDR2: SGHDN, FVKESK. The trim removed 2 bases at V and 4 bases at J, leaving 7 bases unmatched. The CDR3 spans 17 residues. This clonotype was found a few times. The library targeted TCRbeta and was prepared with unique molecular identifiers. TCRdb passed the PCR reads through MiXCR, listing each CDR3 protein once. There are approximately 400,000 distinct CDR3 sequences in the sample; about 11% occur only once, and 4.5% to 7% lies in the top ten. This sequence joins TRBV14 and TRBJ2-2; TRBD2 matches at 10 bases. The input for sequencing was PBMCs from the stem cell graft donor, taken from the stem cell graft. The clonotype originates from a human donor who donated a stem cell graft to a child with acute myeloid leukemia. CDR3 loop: CASSQWVTSGRTGELFF. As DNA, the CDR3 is TGTGCCAGCAGCCAATGGGTGACTAGCGGGCGCACCGGGGAGCTGTTTTTT.